These 19 T cell receptor beta chains were sequenced from one sample in a study of cytomegalovirus exposure and HLA in healthy donors. Primers: 60 Vbeta forward and 13 Jbeta reverse. The assay was immunoSEQ multiplex PCR, and TCRdb's table has in-frame clones only and misses some. The sample has some 140,000 clones, approximately 10% seen once; the top ten hold 6.5% to 8.5%. Specimen: PBMCs. These receptors originate from a woman in her thirties or forties in good health and CMV-seropositive.

This chain links TRBV7-2 with TRBJ1-4; D perhaps matches TRBD1 (6 bases). Germline values: CDR1 SGHTA, CDR2 FQGNSA. The germline V and J ends were trimmed by 5 bases and 8 bases, with 12 bases remaining between them. This CDR3 comprises 13 residues. The chain's CDR3 is CASSPTGNEKLFF. The DNA of the CDR3 is TGTGCCAGCAGCCCTACAGGGAACGAAAAACTGTTTTTT.

This clone was counted a few times. At the DNA level, this CDR3 is encoded by other sequences in the same sample as well. J is TRBJ2-2 and V is TRBV6-1; TRBD1 matches 7 bases. Germline V lookup: CDR1 MNHNS, CDR2 SASEGT. V shed 1 base and J 7 bases; nucleotides not matched to a gene: 9. The CDR3 runs 16 residues. The CDR3 bases are TGTGCCAGCAGTGAAGTTAGGGGGCCCCAAGGCGGGGAGCTGTTTTTT. Protein: CASSEVRGPQGGELFF.

CDR3 coding DNA: TGTGCCAGCAGATTTCAGGGGGCGCAGAACACTGAAGCTTTCTTT. Its translation: CASRFQGAQNTEAFF. V usage is TRBV27 and J usage is TRBJ1-1, with TRBD1 identical over 8 bases. J was trimmed by 1 base and V by 6 bases; bases with no gene match: 7. The CDR3 length is 15 residues. The V gene's germline CDR1 is MNHEY and CDR2 SMNVEV (reference sequence).

The V and J genes are TRBV7-9 and TRBJ1-1; the D gene is possibly TRBD1 (5 bases). This CDR3 region has 13 residues. V was cut by 5 bases and J by 7 bases, with 14 bases left in between. The germline gives CDR1 SEHNR, CDR2 FQNEAQ (reference sequence). In DNA, the CDR3 is TGTGCCAGCAGCGTACAGGAACTCCTTGAAGCTTTCTTT. Its translation is CASSVQELLEAFF.

In this sample, this clone turned up a few times. This sequence joins TRBV9 and TRBJ1-2, with 9 positions matching TRBD1. The length of the CDR3 is 14 residues. V lost 3 bases and J lost 9; bases outside the gene matches: 9. Germline V gives CDR1 SGDLS, CDR2 YYNGEE. Here the CDR3 DNA reads TGTGCCAGCAGCGCCGGACAGGGGAGTAGGCGCTACACCTTC. Translating gives CASSAGQGSRRYTF.

V and J are TRBV7-8 and TRBJ2-7, with D possibly being TRBD1 (5 bases). The germline gives CDR1 SGHVS, CDR2 FQNEAQ. This CDR3 is built from 15 residues. The V and J ends lost 7 bases and 3 bases respectively, with 19 bases between them. CDR3 coding DNA: TGTGCCAGCAACCCTGCAACAGGAAGCCACTACGAGCAGTACTTC. The encoded protein is CASNPATGSHYEQYF.

Here the CDR3 DNA reads TGTGCCAGCTCACCAGAGACAGGGGTTCATGGCTACACCTTC. Translated: CASSPETGVHGYTF. This rearrangement joins TRBV18 to TRBJ1-2; 8 bases are shared with TRBD1. V lost 2 bases to trimming and J lost 6 bases; unmatched junction nucleotides: 5. Germline CDR1 reads KGHSH; CDR2 reads LQKENI. CDR3 size: 14 residues.

This clone was recorded a few times. The chain is built from TRBV5-4 and TRBJ2-5; a possible D gene is TRBD1 (6 bases). V was trimmed by 3 bases and J by 2 bases, leaving 17 bases between them. From germline, CDR1 is SGHNT and CDR2 YYREEE (reference sequence). This CDR3 is 16 amino acids long. The CDR3 DNA sequence: TGTGCCAGCAGCTCGCAAAGGGGGTCATCACAAGAGACCCAGTACTTC. It specifies CASSSQRGSSQETQYF.

The rearrangement links TRBV2 to TRBJ2-1; 7 positions match TRBD2. J gave up 0 bases and V 6 bases, and 5 bases lay outside the gene matches. This CDR3 has 15 amino acids. CDR1 is SNHLY, CDR2 FYNNEI, per germline. In DNA, the CDR3 is TGTGCCAGCAGGCAACTAGCGTCCTCCTACAATGAGCAGTTCTTC. It yields the protein CASRQLASSYNEQFF.

The V and J genes are TRBV4-2 and TRBJ2-7, with TRBD1 as a possible D gene (5 bases). Germline V gene data show CDR1 as LGHNA and CDR2 as YNFKEQ. Trimming took off 0 bases at V and 1 base at J, with 10 bases between the two ends. This CDR3 is 15 amino acids long. The CDR3 DNA follows: TGTGCCAGCAGCCAAGAGGGGCAGCTTTCCTACGAGCAGTACTTC. This gives the protein CASSQEGQLSYEQYF.

The chain combines TRBV4-1 with TRBJ1-2; D ambiguous. V was pared by 5 bases and J by 3 bases, with 16 bases between. Germline V gives CDR1 MGHRA, CDR2 YSYEKL. The CDR3 consists of 15 residues. The CDR3 sequence: CASSFLSRADYGYTF. The CDR3 nucleotides are TGCGCCAGCAGCTTCCTTTCTCGAGCCGACTATGGCTACACCTTC.

J is TRBJ1-1 and V is TRBV7-2; D is unclear. Looked up from germline, CDR1 is SGHTA and CDR2 is FQGNSA. This CDR3 contains 19 residues. Trimming took 1 base from V and 7 from J, leaving 28 bases between them. CDR3 sequence reads: CASSLGLGRFSTSGFEAFF. For the CDR3, the DNA is TGTGCCAGCAGCTTAGGTCTCGGCCGCTTCTCGACGTCGGGGTTTGAAGCTTTCTTT.

The table lists this clone with a few counts. The chain couples TRBV11-3 to TRBJ2-1, with TRBD1 as a possible D gene (6 bases). This CDR3 region has 13 residues. Between the trimmed V and J ends, which lost 1 base and 9 bases, there was a span of 10 bases. In germline, CDR1 is SGHNT, CDR2 YENEEA. The CDR3 DNA follows: TGTGCCAGCAGCTTAGGGGGCAGGGGTGAGCAGTTCTTC. This gives the protein CASSLGGRGEQFF.

The sample holds a few counts of this clone. The V gene is TRBV28, the J gene TRBJ1-5, with D possibly being TRBD1 (6 bases). The CDR3 totals 14 residues. V was clipped by 1 base and J by 5 bases, with 9 bases between them. Germline values: CDR1 MDHEN, CDR2 SYDVKM. In DNA form, the CDR3 reads TGTGCCAGCAGTTTATCCGGGACATATCAGCCCCAGCATTTT. The encoded protein is CASSLSGTYQPQHF.

The rearrangement links TRBV29-1 to TRBJ2-2; TRBD2 is a possible D gene (5 bases). The CDR3 runs to 14 residues. Trimming shortened V by 2 bases and J by 5 bases, and 12 bases separated the two germline ends. Germline V gene sequence: CDR1 SQVTM, CDR2 ANQGSEA. CDR3 protein: CSVETGDVTGELFF. The CDR3 DNA follows: TGCAGCGTTGAAACCGGGGATGTAACCGGGGAGCTGTTTTTT.

Comment on this clone: Other DNA sequences in this specimen translate into the identical CDR3. V usage is TRBV5-1 and J usage is TRBJ1-3; no reliable D call. The CDR3 is 15 residues long. Germline V CDR1 and CDR2: SGHRS, YFSETQ. Trimming shortened V by 0 bases and J by 0 bases, and 7 bases separated the two germline ends. The CDR3 coding sequence is TGCGCCAGCAGCTTGGACGGTAGCTCTGGAAACACCATATATTTT. It yields the protein CASSLDGSSGNTIYF.

About this clone: One end of the junction is discordant with germline, which a read error may explain. The gene calls are TRBV6-5 and TRBJ1-2; a weak D match, TRBD1 (5 bases). The germline V gene encodes CDR1 MNHEY and CDR2 SVGAGI. The CDR3 contains 11 residues. CDR3 residues: CASRYGGGYTF. CDR3 coding DNA: TGTGCCAGCCGTTACGGGGGGGGCTACACCTTC.

This clone was seen a handful of times. V gene TRBV7-9 combines with J gene TRBJ2-1; the D gene is possibly TRBD1 (5 bases). Trimming shortened V by 5 bases and J by 0 bases, and 14 bases separated the two germline ends. CDR3 length equals 16 residues. Germline V lookup: CDR1 SEHNR, CDR2 FQNEAQ (reference sequence). The DNA of the CDR3 is TGTGCCAGCAGCCCCGCCTGGGGCCGCTCCTACAATGAGCAGTTCTTC. It yields the protein CASSPAWGRSYNEQFF.

The table lists this clone with a few counts. The chain employs TRBV27 and TRBJ1-1; the D is unclear. Germline CDR1 and CDR2: MNHEY and SMNVEV (reference sequence). This CDR3 contains 11 residues. V shed 5 bases and J shed 5 bases, with 6 bases lying between them. For the CDR3, the DNA is TGTGCCAGCAGTCGGGGAACTGAAGCTTTCTTT. Translation: CASSRGTEAFF.